The 6 T cell receptor beta chains presented below share a single source sample, sequenced in a study of blood T cell repertoires in COVID-19. The data were produced by immunoSEQ multiplex PCR, yet TCRdb's version contains in-frame clones alone and is incomplete. The sample holds around 220,000 clones, 85% to 90% seen once. The sequenced sample was PBMCs or T cells enriched from blood (not recorded which). The receptors here all came from a woman aged 45-59 years with acute COVID-19.

This chain uses TRBV30 with TRBJ1-1; D not resolved. V was pared by 0 bases and J by 1 base, with 9 bases between. Germline V CDR1 and CDR2: GTSNPN, SVGIG (reference sequence). The CDR3 is 14 amino acids. This CDR3 is CAWSVFPGNTEAFF. The CDR3 DNA reads TGTGCCTGGAGTGTTTTTCCAGGGAACACTGAAGCTTTCTTT.

This clone was seen only a few times. CDR3: CASRGDMNTEAFF. In DNA, the CDR3 is TGTGCCAGCAGGGGGGACATGAACACTGAAGCTTTCTTT. The chain is built from TRBV2 and TRBJ1-1; D is perhaps TRBD1 (6 bases). The CDR3 is 13 amino acids. The V and J ends lost 6 bases and 0 bases respectively, with 8 bases between them. Germline CDR1 is SNHLY and CDR2 is FYNNEI.

V gene TRBV28 combines with J gene TRBJ1-2; D is unclear. V was shortened by 2 bases and J by 5 bases, with 24 bases between the two germline ends. This CDR3 contains 18 residues. Germline CDR1 MDHEN, CDR2 SYDVKM. DNA for the CDR3: TGTGCCAGCAGTTTACAGCGCCCTGGTTACCCAACGCAGTATGGCTACACCTTC. As protein: CASSLQRPGYPTQYGYTF.

The rearrangement links TRBV28 to TRBJ2-1; D is perhaps TRBD2 (6 bases). Germline CDR1 reads MDHEN; CDR2 reads SYDVKM. The ends were cut back, 5 bases at V and 5 bases at J, with 13 bases in the middle. The CDR3 contains 14 residues. CDR3 coding DNA: TGTGCCAGCAGTCAACCGCGGGGAAACAATGAGCAGTTCTTC. It encodes CASSQPRGNNEQFF.

This clone was seen a handful of times. CDR3 bases: TGTGCCAGCAGCTTCCTAGGGGAAGAGACCCAGTACTTC. Its protein product is CASSFLGEETQYF. This rearrangement joins TRBV5-8 to TRBJ2-5; D perhaps matches TRBD1 (5 bases). V shed 2 bases and J shed 3 bases, with 8 bases lying between them. Looked up from germline, CDR1 is SGHTS and CDR2 is YDEGEE. This CDR3 has 13 residues. Drawing the rest from reference TRBV5-8 and TRBJ2-5, the complete variable domain is EAGVTQSPTHLIKTRGQQATLRCSPISGHTSVYWYQQALGLGLQFLLWYDEGEERNRGNFPPRFSGRQFPNYSSELNVNALELEDSALYLCASSFLGEETQYFGPGTRLLVL.

The chain uses TRBV29-1 and TRBJ2-7; D is undetermined. This CDR3 spans 12 amino acids. V was trimmed by 6 bases and J by 0 bases, leaving 9 bases between them. The germline CDR1 and CDR2 sequences are SQVTM and ANQGSEA. CDR3 sequence reads: CSVHINSYEQYF. The CDR3 DNA sequence: TGCAGCGTCCACATCAACTCCTACGAGCAGTACTTC.